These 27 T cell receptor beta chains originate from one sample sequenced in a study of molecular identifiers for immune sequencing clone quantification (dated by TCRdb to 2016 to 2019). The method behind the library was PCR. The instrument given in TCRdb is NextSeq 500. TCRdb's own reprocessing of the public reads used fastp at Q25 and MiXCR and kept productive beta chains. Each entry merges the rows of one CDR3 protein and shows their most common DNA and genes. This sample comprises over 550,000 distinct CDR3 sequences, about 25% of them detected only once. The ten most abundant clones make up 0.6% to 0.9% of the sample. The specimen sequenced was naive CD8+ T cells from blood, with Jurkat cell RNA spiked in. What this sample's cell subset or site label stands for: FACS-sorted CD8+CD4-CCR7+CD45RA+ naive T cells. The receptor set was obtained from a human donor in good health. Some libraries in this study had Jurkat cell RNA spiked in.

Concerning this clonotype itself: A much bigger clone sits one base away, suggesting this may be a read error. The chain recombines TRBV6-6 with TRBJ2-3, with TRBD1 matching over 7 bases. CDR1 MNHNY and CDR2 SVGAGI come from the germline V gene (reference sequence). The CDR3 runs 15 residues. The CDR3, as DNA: TGTGCCAGCAGTGAGTCCGACAGGGTCACAGGTACGCAGTATTTT. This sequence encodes CASSESDRVTGTQYF.

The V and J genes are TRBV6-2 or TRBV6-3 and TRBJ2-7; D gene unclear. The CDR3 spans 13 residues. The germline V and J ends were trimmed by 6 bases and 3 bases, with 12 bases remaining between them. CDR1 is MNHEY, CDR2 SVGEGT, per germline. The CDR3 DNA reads TGTGCCAGCAGCTTGACCGACGACTACGAGCAGTACTTC. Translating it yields CASSLTDDYEQYF.

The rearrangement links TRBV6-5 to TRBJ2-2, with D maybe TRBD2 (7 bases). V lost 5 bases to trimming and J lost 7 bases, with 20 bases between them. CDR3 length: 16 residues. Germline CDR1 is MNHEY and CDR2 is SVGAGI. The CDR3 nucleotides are TGTGCCAGCAGTCCCCTGGGCGGGGGCCTTCACGGGGAGCTGTTTTTT. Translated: CASSPLGGGLHGELFF.

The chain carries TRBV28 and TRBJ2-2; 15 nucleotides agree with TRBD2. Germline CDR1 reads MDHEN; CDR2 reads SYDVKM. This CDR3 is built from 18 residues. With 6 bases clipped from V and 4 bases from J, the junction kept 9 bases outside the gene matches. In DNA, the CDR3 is TGTGCCAGCAGATACGTGGGACTAGCGGGAGGAACCACCGGGGAGCTGTTTTTT. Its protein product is CASRYVGLAGGTTGELFF.

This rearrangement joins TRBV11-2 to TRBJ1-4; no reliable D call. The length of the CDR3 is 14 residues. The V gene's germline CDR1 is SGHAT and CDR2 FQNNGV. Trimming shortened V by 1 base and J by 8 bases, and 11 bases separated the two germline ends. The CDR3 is CASSLVPGREKLFF. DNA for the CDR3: TGTGCCAGCAGCTTAGTACCAGGTCGGGAAAAACTGTTTTTT.

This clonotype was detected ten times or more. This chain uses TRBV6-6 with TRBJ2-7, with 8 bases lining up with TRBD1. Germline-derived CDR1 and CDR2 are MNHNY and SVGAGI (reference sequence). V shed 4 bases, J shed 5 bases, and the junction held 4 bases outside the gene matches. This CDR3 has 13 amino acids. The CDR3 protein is CASSFSGGDEQYF. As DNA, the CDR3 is TGTGCCAGCAGTTTCTCAGGGGGCGACGAGCAGTACTTC.

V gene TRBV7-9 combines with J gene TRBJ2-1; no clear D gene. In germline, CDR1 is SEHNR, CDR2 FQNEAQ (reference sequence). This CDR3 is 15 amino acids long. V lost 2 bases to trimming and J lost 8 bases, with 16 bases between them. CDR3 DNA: TGTGCCAGCAGCTTACCCCCTAATCCCCCTGATGAGCAGTTCTTC. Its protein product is CASSLPPNPPDEQFF.

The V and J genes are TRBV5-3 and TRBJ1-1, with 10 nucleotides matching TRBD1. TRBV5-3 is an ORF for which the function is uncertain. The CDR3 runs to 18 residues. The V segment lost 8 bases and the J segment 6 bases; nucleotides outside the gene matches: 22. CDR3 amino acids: CASRSIPGTGVLFSEAFF. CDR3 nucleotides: TGTGCCAGCAGATCAATCCCCGGGACAGGGGTTTTATTCTCTGAAGCTTTCTTT.

The CDR3 is CASNDPGRISGANVLTF. The CDR3 DNA follows: TGTGCCAGCAACGATCCGGGACGGATCTCTGGGGCCAACGTCCTGACTTTC. This sequence joins TRBV12-3 or TRBV12-4 and TRBJ2-6; D may be TRBD1 or TRBD2 (5 bases each). V was cut by 7 bases and J by 0 bases, with 16 bases left in between. The CDR3 has 17 residues.

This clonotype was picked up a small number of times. CDR3 DNA sequence: TGTGCCAGCCCAGGCCCGTGGGAGACCCAGTACTTC. Protein product: CASPGPWETQYF. V gene TRBV7-8 combines with J gene TRBJ2-5; D gene unclear. The germline V gene has CDR1 SGHVS and CDR2 FQNEAQ. Trimming took off 8 bases at V and 5 bases at J, with 12 bases between the two ends. The CDR3 loop spans 12 amino acids. The variable domain in full, completed from reference TRBV7-8 and TRBJ2-5, reads GAGVSQSPRYKVAKRGQDVALRCDPISGHVSLFWYQQALGQGPEFLTYFQNEAQLDKSGLPSDRFFAERPEGSVSTLKIQRTQQEDSAVYLCASPGPWETQYFGPGTRLLVL.

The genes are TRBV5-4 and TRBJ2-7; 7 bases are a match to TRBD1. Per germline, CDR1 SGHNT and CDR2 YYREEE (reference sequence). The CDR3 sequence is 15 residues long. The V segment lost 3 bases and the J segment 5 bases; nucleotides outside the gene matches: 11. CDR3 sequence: CASSSDLTGYDEQYF. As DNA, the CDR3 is TGTGCCAGCAGCTCCGATCTGACAGGGTATGACGAGCAGTACTTC.

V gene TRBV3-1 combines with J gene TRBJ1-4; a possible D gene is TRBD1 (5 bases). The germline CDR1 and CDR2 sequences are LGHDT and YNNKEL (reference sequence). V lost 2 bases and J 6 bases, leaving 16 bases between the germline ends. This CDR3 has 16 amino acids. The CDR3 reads CASSQPGRVRYEKLFF. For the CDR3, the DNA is TGTGCCAGCAGCCAACCGGGGCGGGTCAGATATGAAAAACTGTTTTTT.

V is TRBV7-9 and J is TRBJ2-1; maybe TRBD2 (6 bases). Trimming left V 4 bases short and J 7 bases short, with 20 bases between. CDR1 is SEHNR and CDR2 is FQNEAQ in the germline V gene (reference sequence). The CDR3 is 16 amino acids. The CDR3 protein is CASSSLAEGIGNEQFF. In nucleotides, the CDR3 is TGTGCCAGCAGCTCCTTAGCGGAAGGGATAGGGAATGAGCAGTTCTTC.

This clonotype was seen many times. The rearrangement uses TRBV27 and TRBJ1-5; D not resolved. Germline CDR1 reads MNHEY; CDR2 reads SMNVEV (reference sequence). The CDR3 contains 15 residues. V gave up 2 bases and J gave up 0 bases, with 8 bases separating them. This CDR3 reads CASSLVGSSNQPQHF. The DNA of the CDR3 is TGTGCCAGCAGTTTAGTGGGCTCTAGCAATCAGCCCCAGCATTTT.

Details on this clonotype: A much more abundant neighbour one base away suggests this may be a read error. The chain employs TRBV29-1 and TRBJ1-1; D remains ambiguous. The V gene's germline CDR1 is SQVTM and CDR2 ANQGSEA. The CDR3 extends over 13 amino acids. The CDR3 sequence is CSVEAWKNAEAFF. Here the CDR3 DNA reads TGCAGCGTTGAAGCTTGGAAGAACGCTGAAGCTTTCTTT.

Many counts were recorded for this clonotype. This CDR3 is CASSKTAYSYEQYF. The CDR3 DNA reads as TGCGCCAGCAGCAAGACAGCCTACTCCTACGAGCAGTACTTC. This chain connects TRBV4-3 to TRBJ2-7; perhaps TRBD1 as D (5 bases). The V gene's germline CDR1 is LGHNA and CDR2 YSLEER. V lost 5 bases and J lost 0, with 11 bases in between. The CDR3 covers 14 residues.

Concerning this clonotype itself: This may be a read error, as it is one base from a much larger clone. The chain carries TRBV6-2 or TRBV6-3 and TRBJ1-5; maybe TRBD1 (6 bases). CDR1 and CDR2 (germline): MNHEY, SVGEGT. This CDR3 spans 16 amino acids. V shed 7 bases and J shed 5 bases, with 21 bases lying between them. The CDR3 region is CASNSAPGTLDQPQHF. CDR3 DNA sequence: TGTGCCAGCAATTCCGCCCCCGGGACACTGGATCAGCCCCAGCATTTT.

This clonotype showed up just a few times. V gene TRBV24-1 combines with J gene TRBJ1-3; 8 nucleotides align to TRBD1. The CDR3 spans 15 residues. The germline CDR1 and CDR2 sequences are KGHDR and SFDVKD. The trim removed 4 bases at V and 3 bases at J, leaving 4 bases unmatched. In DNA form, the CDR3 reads TGTGCCACCAGTGACGGACAGGGAGGTGGAAACACCATATATTTT. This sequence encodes CATSDGQGGGNTIYF.

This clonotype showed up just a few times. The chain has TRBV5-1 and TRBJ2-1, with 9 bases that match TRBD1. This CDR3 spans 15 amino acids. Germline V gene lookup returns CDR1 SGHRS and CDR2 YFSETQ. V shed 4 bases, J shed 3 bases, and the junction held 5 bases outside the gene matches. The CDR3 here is CASSTTGGLYNEQFF. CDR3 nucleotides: TGCGCCAGCAGCACCACAGGGGGCCTCTACAATGAGCAGTTCTTC.

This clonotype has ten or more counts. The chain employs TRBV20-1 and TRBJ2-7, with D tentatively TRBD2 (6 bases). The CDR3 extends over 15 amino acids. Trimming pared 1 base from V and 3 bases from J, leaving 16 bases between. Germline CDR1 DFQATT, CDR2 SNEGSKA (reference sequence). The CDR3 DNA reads TGCAGTGCTAGAGGCCTGGGACTTCCCAACTACGAGCAGTACTTC. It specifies CSARGLGLPNYEQYF.

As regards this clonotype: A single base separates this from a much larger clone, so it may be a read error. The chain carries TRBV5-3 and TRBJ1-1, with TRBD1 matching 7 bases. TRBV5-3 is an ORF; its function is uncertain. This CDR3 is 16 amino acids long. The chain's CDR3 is CASSLSAGGPNTEAFF. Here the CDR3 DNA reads TGTGCCAGCAGCTTGAGTGCAGGGGGGCCGAACACTGAAGCTTTCTTT.

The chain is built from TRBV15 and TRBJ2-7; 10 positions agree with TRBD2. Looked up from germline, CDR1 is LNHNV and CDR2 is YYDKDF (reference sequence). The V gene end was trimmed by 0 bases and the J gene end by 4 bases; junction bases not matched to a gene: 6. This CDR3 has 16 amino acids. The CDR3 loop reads CATSRDSLAGEYEQYF. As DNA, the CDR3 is TGTGCCACCAGCAGAGACAGTCTAGCGGGAGAATACGAGCAGTACTTC.

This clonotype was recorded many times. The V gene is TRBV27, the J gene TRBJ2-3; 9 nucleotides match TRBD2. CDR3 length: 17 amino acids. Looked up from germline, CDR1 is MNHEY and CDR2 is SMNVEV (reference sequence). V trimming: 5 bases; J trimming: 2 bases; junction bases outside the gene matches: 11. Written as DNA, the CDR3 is TGTGCCAGCAGTCCCCGTCGTCTAGCGGGGCCCACAGATACGCAGTATTTT. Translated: CASSPRRLAGPTDTQYF.

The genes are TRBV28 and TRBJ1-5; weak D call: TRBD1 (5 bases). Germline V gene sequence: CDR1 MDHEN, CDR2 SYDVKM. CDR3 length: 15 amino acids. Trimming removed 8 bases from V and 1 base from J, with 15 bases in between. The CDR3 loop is CASGQTGESNQPQHF. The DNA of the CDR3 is TGTGCCAGCGGCCAAACGGGGGAGAGCAATCAGCCCCAGCATTTT. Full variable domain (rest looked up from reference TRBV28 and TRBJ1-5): DVKVTQSSRYLVKRTGEKVFLECVQDMDHENMFWYRQDPGLGLRLIYFSYDVKMKEKGDIPEGYSVSREKKERFSLILESASTNQTSMYLCASGQTGESNQPQHFGDGTRLSIL.

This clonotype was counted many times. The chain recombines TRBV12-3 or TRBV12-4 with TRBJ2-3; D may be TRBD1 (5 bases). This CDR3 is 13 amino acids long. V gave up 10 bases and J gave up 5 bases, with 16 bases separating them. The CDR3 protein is CATTTAGLDTQYF. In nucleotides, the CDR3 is TGTGCCACCACGACAGCCGGTTTAGATACGCAGTATTTT.

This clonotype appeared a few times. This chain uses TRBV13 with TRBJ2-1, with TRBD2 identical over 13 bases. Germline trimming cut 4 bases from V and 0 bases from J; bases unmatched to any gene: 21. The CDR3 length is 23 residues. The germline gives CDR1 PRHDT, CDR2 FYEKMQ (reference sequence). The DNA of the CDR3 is TGTGCCAGCAGCTCGCCCAACAGGGTCGGGACTAGCGGGAAATATGGCTCCTACAATGAGCAGTTCTTC. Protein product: CASSSPNRVGTSGKYGSYNEQFF.

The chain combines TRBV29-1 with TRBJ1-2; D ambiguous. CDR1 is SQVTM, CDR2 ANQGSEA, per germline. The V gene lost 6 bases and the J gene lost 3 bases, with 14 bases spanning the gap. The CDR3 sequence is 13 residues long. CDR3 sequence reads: CSVDPGDYYGYTF. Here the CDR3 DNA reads TGCAGCGTCGACCCAGGAGATTACTATGGCTACACCTTC.